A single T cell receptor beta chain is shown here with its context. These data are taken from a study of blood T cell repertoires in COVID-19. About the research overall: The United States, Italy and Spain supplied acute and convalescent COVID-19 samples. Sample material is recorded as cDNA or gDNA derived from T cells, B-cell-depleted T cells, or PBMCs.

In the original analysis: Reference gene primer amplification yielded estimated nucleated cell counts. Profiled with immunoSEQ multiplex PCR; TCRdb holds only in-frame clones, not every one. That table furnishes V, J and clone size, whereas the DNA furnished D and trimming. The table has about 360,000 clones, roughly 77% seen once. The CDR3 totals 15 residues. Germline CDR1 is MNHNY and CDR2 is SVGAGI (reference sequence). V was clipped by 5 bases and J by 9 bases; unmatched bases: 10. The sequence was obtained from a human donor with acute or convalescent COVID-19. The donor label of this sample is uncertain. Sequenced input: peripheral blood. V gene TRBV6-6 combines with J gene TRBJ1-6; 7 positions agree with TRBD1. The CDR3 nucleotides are TGTGCCAGCAGTCGGGGGACAGCCCTGGGTTCACCCCTCCACTTT. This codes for CASSRGTALGSPLHF.